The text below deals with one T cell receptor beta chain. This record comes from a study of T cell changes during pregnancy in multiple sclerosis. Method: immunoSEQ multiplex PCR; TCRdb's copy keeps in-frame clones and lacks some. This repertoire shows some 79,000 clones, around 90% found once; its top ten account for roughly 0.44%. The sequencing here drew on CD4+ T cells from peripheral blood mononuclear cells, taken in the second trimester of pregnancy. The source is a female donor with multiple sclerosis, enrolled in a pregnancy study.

The CDR3 loop is CASRATGPNFGQHF. For the CDR3, the DNA is TGTGCCAGCAGGGCCACAGGCCCCAATTTTGGGCAGCATTTT. This chain uses TRBV28 with TRBJ1-5; the D gene is possibly TRBD1 (5 bases). CDR1 and CDR2 (germline): MDHEN, SYDVKM. This CDR3 is 14 amino acids long. V gave up 6 bases and J gave up 13 bases, with 22 bases separating them.